One T cell receptor (beta chain) is described in this entry. Per the germline V gene, CDR1 is LNHDA and CDR2 is SQIVND (reference sequence). V was pared by 4 bases and J by 2 bases, with 14 bases between. The CDR3 spans 15 residues. These data come from a study of CD8 T cells in Susac syndrome. With random hexamers, roughly 0.45 to 1 ug RNA was reverse transcribed. From the immunoSEQ multiplex PCR reads, TCRdb called clonotypes with MiXCR, one entry per CDR3 protein. The data contain fewer than 200,000 distinct CDR3 sequences, 85% to 95% of them singletons. The receptor's source is a human donor with multiple sclerosis. The chain carries TRBV19 and TRBJ1-2; D perhaps matches TRBD1 (5 bases). Specimen: CD8+ T cells from PBMCs. The CDR3 coding sequence is TGTGCCAGTAGTAACGCACCTCGGGACAACTATGGCTACACCTTC. As protein: CASSNAPRDNYGYTF. Drawing the rest from reference TRBV19 and TRBJ1-2, the complete variable domain is DGGITQSPKYLFRKEGQNVTLSCEQNLNHDAMYWYRQDPGQGLRLIYYSQIVNDFQKGDIAEGYSVSREKKESFPLTVTSAQKNPTAFYLCASSNAPRDNYGYTFGSGTRLTVV.